A single sample gave rise to the 26 T cell receptor beta chains below, sequenced in a study of patients and donors after allogeneic stem cell transplantation. TCRdb re-called the RT-PCR reads through MiXCR, storing one row per CDR3 protein. The sample has 400,000 to 450,000 distinct CDR3 sequences, 16% seen once. The source material was blood, either unsorted or a sorted T cell fraction (not recorded which). Receptors were obtained from a human donor who was either an allogeneic HSCT recipient or a stem cell or donor lymphocyte infusion donor (not recorded which). It is not recorded whose cells these are; they may come from a transplant donor.

V gene TRBV6-5 combines with J gene TRBJ2-7; D possibly corresponds to TRBD2 (6 bases). V lost 2 bases and J 0 bases, leaving 14 bases between the germline ends. Germline V gene sequence: CDR1 MNHEY, CDR2 SVGAGI. The CDR3 runs 16 residues. The CDR3 loop is CASSYSGQGPSYEQYF. The DNA for the CDR3 is TGTGCCAGCAGTTACAGCGGGCAGGGCCCCTCCTACGAGCAGTACTTC.

This clonotype came up many times. This sequence joins TRBV12-3 or TRBV12-4 and TRBJ1-1, with TRBD1 identical over 9 bases. Unmatched junction bases numbered 4, after V lost 7 bases and J lost 1 base. This CDR3 is built from 14 residues. CDR3 region: CASTGQGKNTEAFF. The CDR3 DNA reads as TGTGCCAGCACTGGACAGGGGAAGAACACTGAAGCTTTCTTT.

This clonotype has a single count. The V call is TRBV7-9, the J call TRBJ2-7, with D unresolved. Per germline, CDR1 SEHNR and CDR2 FQNEAQ (reference sequence). This CDR3 comprises 14 residues. The V gene lost 4 bases and the J gene lost 0 bases, with 10 bases spanning the gap. This chain's CDR3 is CASSSGKGSYEQYF. Written as DNA, the CDR3 is TGTGCCAGCAGCTCAGGAAAGGGCTCCTACGAGCAGTACTTC.

This clonotype has more than one count but fewer than ten. V gene TRBV9 combines with J gene TRBJ1-1; no clear D gene. V was cut by 3 bases and J by 5 bases, with 11 bases left in between. The germline gives CDR1 SGDLS, CDR2 YYNGEE. The CDR3 covers 13 residues. CDR3 nucleotides: TGTGCCAGCAGCGGAGAGGGAGTTACTGAAGCTTTCTTT. Amino acids: CASSGEGVTEAFF.

The J gene is TRBJ1-2, the V gene TRBV9; TRBD1 agrees at 12 bases. This CDR3 spans 18 amino acids. CDR1 and CDR2 (germline): SGDLS, YYNGEE. Trimming removed 2 bases from V and 2 bases from J; junction bases left unmatched: 10. CDR3 amino acids: CASSVRRDRGQDNYGYTF. In nucleotides, the CDR3 is TGTGCCAGCAGCGTTCGCCGGGACAGGGGGCAAGACAACTATGGCTACACCTTC. The full variable domain, its missing parts supplied by reference TRBV9 and TRBJ1-2, is DSGVTQTPKHLITATGQRVTLRCSPRSGDLSVYWYQQSLDQGLQFLIQYYNGEERAKGNILERFSAQQFPDLHSELNLSSLELGDSALYFCASSVRRDRGQDNYGYTFGSGTRLTVV.

J is TRBJ1-2 and V is TRBV11-2; D is possibly TRBD1 (6 bases). This CDR3 contains 17 residues. Germline CDR1 SGHAT, CDR2 FQNNGV. The germline V and J ends were trimmed by 4 bases and 4 bases, with 22 bases remaining between them. The CDR3 protein is CASSSLTGTDLVYGYTF. CDR3 DNA sequence: TGTGCCAGCAGCTCCCTGACAGGTACCGACCTGGTCTATGGCTACACCTTC.

In its sample, this clonotype was seen a few times. The V call is TRBV6-2 or TRBV6-3, the J call TRBJ1-5, with D uncertain. This CDR3 comprises 13 residues. The germline gives CDR1 MNHEY, CDR2 SVGEGT. The ends were cut back, 4 bases at V and 1 base at J, with 5 bases in the middle. CDR3 DNA: TGTGCCAGCAGTTGGAGGAGCAATCAGCCCCAGCATTTT. The encoded protein is CASSWRSNQPQHF.

This clonotype was seen more than once but under ten times. This chain uses TRBV19 with TRBJ1-5; 7 bases agree with TRBD1. CDR1 and CDR2 from the germline V gene are LNHDA and SQIVND (reference sequence). The CDR3 is 17 amino acids. The V gene end was trimmed by 4 bases and the J gene end by 6 bases; junction bases not matched to a gene: 15. The CDR3 DNA reads TGTGCCAGTAGTACCCCGACAGGGAAGGGCTTAGGTCAGCCCCAGCATTTT. This codes for CASSTPTGKGLGQPQHF.

This clonotype was seen a few times. The chain uses TRBV7-2 and TRBJ1-5; weak D call: TRBD1 (6 bases). This CDR3 contains 14 residues. Trimming removed 5 bases at V and 4 bases at J, with 12 bases between. Germline CDR1 SGHTA, CDR2 FQGNSA. CDR3 amino acids: CASSPATGNQPQHF. DNA for the CDR3: TGTGCCAGCAGCCCAGCAACAGGGAATCAGCCCCAGCATTTT.

This clonotype was counted a few times. The J gene is TRBJ2-7, the V gene TRBV2, with TRBD1 matching 7 bases. Germline assignment: CDR1 SNHLY and CDR2 FYNNEI. J lost 3 bases, V lost 0 bases, and 5 bases had no gene match. The CDR3 extends over 15 amino acids. The CDR3 nucleotides are TGTGCCAGCAGTGAAGCGGGGCAGGGGGACTACGAGCAGTACTTC. Protein product: CASSEAGQGDYEQYF.

This clonotype was detected only a few times. The chain links TRBV27 to TRBJ1-1; 7 bases are shared with TRBD1. In germline, CDR1 is MNHEY, CDR2 SMNVEV (reference sequence). Trimming at V came to 4 bases and at J to 11 bases, leaving 13 bases not matched to a gene. The CDR3 extends over 14 amino acids. CDR3 sequence reads: CASSSKGAPGSAFF. The CDR3 nucleotides are TGTGCCAGCAGTTCCAAGGGGGCGCCGGGGTCGGCTTTCTTT.

The J gene is TRBJ1-2, the V gene TRBV6-1; TRBD1 matches at 7 bases. The trim removed 5 bases at V and 5 bases at J, leaving 8 bases unmatched. This CDR3 has 14 amino acids. Germline V CDR1 and CDR2: MNHNS, SASEGT. The CDR3 is CASSTQGTVYGYTF. In DNA form, the CDR3 reads TGTGCCAGCAGTACCCAAGGGACAGTGTATGGCTACACCTTC.

This clonotype was observed a few times. The V gene is TRBV7-9, the J gene TRBJ2-1, with 12 bases lining up with TRBD1. Germline V gives CDR1 SEHNR, CDR2 FQNEAQ (reference sequence). The V segment lost 5 bases and the J segment 8 bases; nucleotides outside the gene matches: 4. The CDR3 is 14 residues long. The CDR3 nucleotides are TGTGCCAGCAGCCCGGGACAGGGGGCGGATGAGCAGTTCTTC. Its protein product is CASSPGQGADEQFF.

The chain combines TRBV15 with TRBJ1-4; D gene ambiguous. The CDR3 is 13 amino acids. V was clipped by 6 bases and J by 0 bases, with 5 bases between them. Germline V gene lookup returns CDR1 LNHNV and CDR2 YYDKDF (reference sequence). CDR3 bases: TGTGCCACCAGTCCGACAACTAATGAAAAACTGTTTTTT. This gives the protein CATSPTTNEKLFF.

Only a few counts were recorded for this clonotype. This chain links TRBV4-3 with TRBJ2-3, with D possibly TRBD2 on 5 matching bases. This CDR3 is 14 amino acids long. V dropped 3 bases and J dropped 2 bases, with 9 bases sitting between them. Germline lookup yields CDR1 LGHNA and CDR2 YSLEER. The CDR3: CASSQRGITDTQYF. CDR3 coding DNA: TGCGCCAGCAGCCAGCGAGGGATCACAGATACGCAGTATTTT.

Ten or more counts support this clonotype. This rearrangement joins TRBV4-1 to TRBJ1-5; weak D call: TRBD1 (5 bases). This CDR3 is 17 amino acids long. With 4 bases removed from V and 4 bases from J, the gap between germline ends came to 20 bases. CDR1 is MGHRA, CDR2 YSYEKL, per germline. In DNA, the CDR3 is TGCGCCAGCAGCCCTCAGTTGGCGGGACCGAATAATCAGCCCCAGCATTTT. Its protein is CASSPQLAGPNNQPQHF.

This clonotype has a handful of counts. The chain employs TRBV29-1 and TRBJ2-7; 7 bases are shared with TRBD1. The germline CDR1 and CDR2 sequences are SQVTM and ANQGSEA. The CDR3 extends over 16 amino acids. V shed 2 bases, J shed 3 bases, and the junction held 13 bases outside the gene matches. The CDR3: CSVEIAGGQVDYEQYF. CDR3 bases: TGCAGCGTTGAAATAGCTGGAGGACAGGTTGACTACGAGCAGTACTTC.

This clonotype was observed at least ten times. The chain combines TRBV12-3 or TRBV12-4 with TRBJ2-1; 13 bases agree with TRBD2. V lost 7 bases, J lost 3 bases, and 9 bases stayed unmatched. The CDR3 totals 17 residues. CDR3 sequence (DNA): TGTGCCAGCACCAGCGGACTAGCGGGAGCGGTCTACAATGAGCAGTTCTTC. Amino acids: CASTSGLAGAVYNEQFF.

This clonotype has just a few counts. Here the CDR3 DNA reads TGCGCCAGCAGCGCTGCCAGGGGTCTAGACTATGGCTACACCTTC. This translates into CASSAARGLDYGYTF. This sequence joins TRBV5-1 and TRBJ1-2; a weak D match, TRBD1 (6 bases). This CDR3 contains 15 residues. Germline-derived CDR1 and CDR2 are SGHRS and YFSETQ. Trimming removed 4 bases at V and 3 bases at J, with 16 bases between.

The gene calls are TRBV20-1 and TRBJ2-7; 10 nucleotides align to TRBD2. Trimming removed 5 bases from V and 3 bases from J; junction bases left unmatched: 4. From germline, CDR1 is DFQATT and CDR2 SNEGSKA (reference sequence). This CDR3 is built from 13 residues. The CDR3 loop reads CSAPWTSGYEQYF. CDR3 coding DNA: TGCAGTGCTCCTTGGACTAGCGGCTACGAGCAGTACTTC.

This clonotype showed up just a few times. CDR3 protein: CASSWTGGGEKLFF. The CDR3 DNA follows: TGTGCCAGCAGTTGGACAGGGGGCGGGGAAAAACTGTTTTTT. The chain is built from TRBV6-5 and TRBJ1-4, with 11 bases lining up with TRBD1. Germline assignment: CDR1 MNHEY and CDR2 SVGAGI. The CDR3 extends over 14 amino acids. V trimming: 4 bases; J trimming: 8 bases; junction bases outside the gene matches: 3.

This clonotype was found a few times. The chain is built from TRBV27 and TRBJ1-2; TRBD1 agrees at 9 bases. CDR1 MNHEY and CDR2 SMNVEV come from the germline V gene (reference sequence). V trimming: 3 bases; J trimming: 4 bases; junction bases outside the gene matches: 18. The CDR3 covers 19 residues. Written as DNA, the CDR3 is TGTGCCAGCAGTTTTAGCGTACCGAACAGGGGGCAGTTGACCTATGGCTACACCTTC. Translating it yields CASSFSVPNRGQLTYGYTF.

The chain recombines TRBV11-3 with TRBJ2-1, with 11 bases fitting TRBD2. CDR3 length: 16 residues. V shed 6 bases and J 9 bases; nucleotides not matched to a gene: 13. Per the germline V gene, CDR1 is SGHNT and CDR2 is YENEEA. CDR3 in amino acids: CASSSPLPSGRIEQFF. The CDR3 coding sequence is TGTGCCAGCAGTTCCCCCCTTCCTAGCGGGAGGATTGAGCAGTTCTTC.

The sample holds a few counts of this clonotype. V and J are TRBV6-1 and TRBJ2-3, with D perhaps being TRBD1 or TRBD2 (5 bases each). The germline gives CDR1 MNHNS, CDR2 SASEGT. The CDR3 runs to 15 residues. The V end was cut by 6 bases, the J end by 0 bases, with 13 bases between. The CDR3 sequence: CASSYWGPSTDTQYF. As DNA, the CDR3 is TGTGCCAGCAGCTATTGGGGACCTAGCACAGATACGCAGTATTTT.

This clonotype was seen a few times. The chain employs TRBV3-1 and TRBJ2-7, with D uncertain. Germline lookup yields CDR1 LGHDT and CDR2 YNNKEL (reference sequence). The CDR3 runs to 13 residues. Trimming left V 0 bases short and J 5 bases short, with 8 bases between. CDR3 sequence: CASSQDQGHEQYF. CDR3 bases: TGTGCCAGCAGCCAAGATCAAGGGCACGAGCAGTACTTC.

The rearrangement uses TRBV6-1 and TRBJ2-4, with D uncertain. The V end lost 8 bases, the J end lost 6 bases, and 20 bases lay between the germline ends. CDR3 length: 15 amino acids. The germline CDR1 and CDR2 sequences are MNHNS and SASEGT. CDR3 region: CASRPVGVGGNIQYF. The CDR3 DNA reads as TGTGCCAGCCGGCCGGTTGGGGTAGGTGGAAACATTCAGTACTTC.